This TCR beta chain originates from a study of blood T cell repertoires in COVID-19. Study background: From the United States, Italy and Spain came samples of acute and convalescent COVID-19. T cells, B-cell-depleted T cells, or PBMCs supplied cDNA or gDNA.

Under the authors' procedure: How many nucleated cells were present was estimated from reference gene primer amplification. Clones were sequenced by immunoSEQ multiplex PCR, and TCRdb holds only the in-frame ones, with some missing. V and J calls plus clone size are reproduced from that table; the DNA served to infer D and trimming. This table has 220,000 or so clones, 80% to 90% appearing once. This CDR3 has 13 amino acids. Germline loops: CDR1 LGHDT, CDR2 YNNKEL (reference sequence). V lost 1 base and J lost 11, with 11 bases in between. This clone has only one observation. The clonotype comes from a young man with active or convalescent COVID-19. The J gene is TRBJ1-4, the V gene TRBV3-1 (or the pseudogene TRBV3-2), with D possibly matching TRBD1 (6 bases). Sequenced material: peripheral blood. CDR3 in amino acids: CASSQAEGDKLFF. For the CDR3, the DNA is TGTGCCAGCAGCCAAGCAGAGGGGGACAAACTGTTTTTT.